In this sample, the clone carrying this T cell receptor (beta chain) turned up a few times. What it binds is unknown. The germline gene is not matched at one end of the junction; a read error may be the cause. With the Oncomine TCR Beta short-read assay, DNA from cultured CD4+ T cells was sequenced. Genomic DNA was taken out of cultured CD4+ T cells by extraction. Each CDR3 protein gets one entry after TCRdb re-called the PCR reads with MiXCR. The table has approximately 27,000 distinct CDR3 sequences, roughly 38% seen once. CDR1 SEHNR and CDR2 FQNEAQ come from the germline V gene (reference sequence). CDR3 size: 14 residues. Time point in this sample: late sampling 161 to 241 days after vaccination in a few convalescent patients. As to treatment: roughly 10-day PBMC culture with coronavirus spike peptide pools or control peptides (ViraFEST assay). TCR sequencing followed the expansion of antigen-specific T cells with peptide pools in ViraFEST.

These data originate in a study of vaccination and CD4 T cells after COVID-19. The wider study: Cultures serving as controls received a peptide pool (CEFX or HIV-1 Nef) or no peptide.

The gene calls are TRBV7-9 and TRBJ2-1, with D possibly TRBD2 on 5 matching bases. Material: CD4+ T cells from blood, cultured in vitro, obtained about 7 months after SARS-CoV-2 vaccination. The sequence derives from a human donor who had recovered from COVID-19. CDR3 nucleotides: TGTGCCAGCAGCCTAGCTTTCTCCTACAATGAGCAGTTCTTC. This gives the protein CASSLAFSYNEQFF.